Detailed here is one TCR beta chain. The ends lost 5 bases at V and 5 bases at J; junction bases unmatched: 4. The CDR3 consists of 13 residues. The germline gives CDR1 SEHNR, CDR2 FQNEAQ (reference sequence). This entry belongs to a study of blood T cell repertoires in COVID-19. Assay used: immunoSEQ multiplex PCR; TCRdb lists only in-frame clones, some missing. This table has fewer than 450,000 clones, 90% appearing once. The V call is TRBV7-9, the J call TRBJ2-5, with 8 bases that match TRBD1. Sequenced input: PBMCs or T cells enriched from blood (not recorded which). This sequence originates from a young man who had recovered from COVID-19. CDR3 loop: CASSRGQAETQYF. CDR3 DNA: TGTGCCAGCAGCCGGGGACAGGCGGAGACCCAGTACTTC.